The clone carrying this T cell receptor beta chain was counted between two and nine times. The antigen remains unidentified. The sample is drawn from a study of T cells in Graves' hyperthyroidism and ophthalmopathy. Study as a whole: Peripheral blood was drawn at first diagnosis, prior to all treatment.

The source material, RNA transcripts, was used to amplify TCR beta CDR3 regions. Using the HTBI primer set, a first-round RT-PCR was run on the TCR CDR3. MiXCR, applied by TCRdb to the multiplex PCR reads, yields one record per CDR3 protein. The repertoire has around 340,000 distinct CDR3 sequences, roughly 23% of them found once; the top ten carry around 45%. Stable Graves' hyperthyroidism denoted no ophthalmopathy progression over 18 months. Study-wide results and caveats: Before onset, ophthalmopathy was predicted by the model a median 6.5 months earlier. Researchers found most expanded thyroid clonotypes above 0.001 in blood as well.

The germline gives CDR1 LGHDT, CDR2 YNNKEL (reference sequence). This CDR3 is built from 17 residues. V shed 3 bases, J shed 7 bases, and the junction held 13 bases outside the gene matches. This TCR was sampled from a woman aged 50 to 60 with Graves' hyperthyroidism. What was sequenced was blood. The rearrangement joins TRBV3-1 to TRBJ1-1, with 11 bases that match TRBD1. The CDR3 region is CASSHFRPGQGGVEAFF. CDR3 coding DNA: TGTGCCAGCAGCCATTTTAGACCGGGACAGGGGGGGGTTGAAGCTTTCTTT. Drawing the rest from reference TRBV3-1 and TRBJ1-1, the complete variable domain is DTAVSQTPKYLVTQMGNDKSIKCEQNLGHDTMYWYKQDSKKFLKIMFSYNNKELIINETVPNRFSPKSPDKAHLNLHINSLELGDSAVYFCASSHFRPGQGGVEAFFGQGTRLTVV.